This entry lists 24 T cell receptor beta chains sequenced from one sample in a study of T cell responses to AZD1222 COVID-19 vaccine. The table came from immunoSEQ multiplex PCR; TCRdb's copy has only in-frame clones and leaves some out. The sample includes over 70,000 clones, about 86% seen only once; the top ten take about 9.4%. The sample here was peripheral blood, taken on day 0 of MenACWY control vaccination. These receptors were collected from an adult in good health.

The chain employs TRBV30 and TRBJ1-5, with D possibly being TRBD1 (6 bases). V lost 6 bases, J lost 3 bases, and 15 bases lay in between. Germline values: CDR1 GTSNPN, CDR2 SVGIG (reference sequence). The CDR3 contains 14 residues. The CDR3: CACNIGGSNQPQHF. CDR3 coding DNA: TGTGCCTGTAATATCGGGGGCTCCAATCAGCCCCAGCATTTT.

A few counts support this clone. V and J are TRBV2 and TRBJ1-2; maybe TRBD1 (6 bases). V lost 5 bases and J lost 8, with 27 bases in between. The V gene's germline CDR1 is SNHLY and CDR2 FYNNEI. The CDR3 loop spans 17 amino acids. CDR3 residues: CASSPRGQTLTYGGYTF. The CDR3 DNA sequence: TGTGCCAGCAGTCCCCGGGGGCAGACACTCACCTATGGGGGCTACACCTTC. The variable domain in full, completed from reference TRBV2 and TRBJ1-2, reads EPEVTQTPSHQVTQMGQEVILRCVPISNHLYFYWYRQILGQKVEFLVSFYNNEISEKSEIFDDQFSVERPDGSNFTLKIRSTKLEDSAMYFCASSPRGQTLTYGGYTFGSGTRLTVV.

The chain links TRBV30 to TRBJ1-1, with 11 bases identical to TRBD1. The CDR3 is made up of 16 amino acids. The J segment lost 5 bases and the V segment lost 0 bases, leaving 8 bases of the junction unmatched. Germline values: CDR1 GTSNPN, CDR2 SVGIG (reference sequence). The CDR3 reads CAWSVHGTGGNTEAFF. The CDR3 coding sequence is TGTGCCTGGAGTGTACACGGGACAGGGGGAAATACTGAAGCTTTCTTT.

The chain is built from TRBV7-9 and TRBJ2-2, with D unclear. Germline lookup yields CDR1 SEHNR and CDR2 FQNEAQ (reference sequence). With 5 bases removed from V and 6 bases from J, the gap between germline ends came to 13 bases. The CDR3 extends over 14 amino acids. CDR3 sequence (DNA): TGTGCCAGCAGCCTATCGATTTCGGCCGGGGAGCTGTTTTTT. Translation: CASSLSISAGELFF.

The chain carries TRBV28 and TRBJ1-3; 7 bases agree with TRBD1. This CDR3 region has 16 residues. The trim removed 7 bases at V and 4 bases at J, leaving 13 bases unmatched. Germline-derived CDR1 and CDR2 are MDHEN and SYDVKM. As DNA, the CDR3 is TGTGCCAGCAATACACTGAGACAGGGTTTGGGAAACACCATATATTTT. As protein: CASNTLRQGLGNTIYF.

The rearrangement uses TRBV5-1 and TRBJ2-5; D is tentatively TRBD1 or TRBD2 (6 bases each). The CDR3 extends over 16 amino acids. V shed 0 bases and J shed 5 bases, with 17 bases lying between them. Germline V gene sequence: CDR1 SGHRS, CDR2 YFSETQ. CDR3 sequence reads: CASSLGGGGSFETQYF. CDR3 nucleotide sequence: TGCGCCAGCAGCTTGGGAGGAGGGGGTAGTTTCGAGACCCAGTACTTC.

The V and J genes are TRBV9 and TRBJ2-6; D gene unclear. CDR1 and CDR2 from the germline V gene are SGDLS and YYNGEE. V dropped 5 bases and J dropped 0 bases, with 6 bases sitting between them. The CDR3 is made up of 14 amino acids. The CDR3 nucleotides read TGTGCCAGCAGAAAGAGCTCTGGGGCCAACGTCCTGACTTTC. This translates into CASRKSSGANVLTF. The variable domain in full, with the rest retrieved from reference TRBV9 and TRBJ2-6, is DSGVTQTPKHLITATGQRVTLRCSPRSGDLSVYWYQQSLDQGLQFLIQYYNGEERAKGNILERFSAQQFPDLHSELNLSSLELGDSALYFCASRKSSGANVLTFGAGSRLTVL.

As to this clone: In the same sample, other DNA sequences code for this CDR3. V gene TRBV4-3 combines with J gene TRBJ1-4; D is perhaps TRBD1 (6 bases). The germline V gene has CDR1 LGHNA and CDR2 YSLEER. This CDR3 is built from 16 residues. Trimming cost V 0 bases and J 4 bases, with 12 bases left between them. DNA of the CDR3: TGCGCCAGCAGCCAAGATCGGACAGTAGGTAATGAAAAACTGTTTTTT. It specifies CASSQDRTVGNEKLFF.

The chain has TRBV6-2 or TRBV6-3 and TRBJ1-1; tentative D call: TRBD1 (5 bases). V was shortened by 5 bases and J by 1 base, with 14 bases between the two germline ends. CDR3 size: 15 residues. Germline-derived CDR1 and CDR2 are MNHEY and SVGEGT. CDR3 loop: CASSPLEDKNTEAFF. In DNA, the CDR3 is TGTGCCAGCAGTCCGCTCGAGGACAAGAACACTGAAGCTTTCTTT.

This chain links TRBV18 with TRBJ2-2; D not certain. There are 16 residues in the CDR3. In germline, CDR1 is KGHSH, CDR2 LQKENI. Trimming shortened V by 3 bases and J by 2 bases, and 13 bases separated the two germline ends. The CDR3 region has the DNA TGTGCCAGCTCACCGCAGACGATAATTAACACCGGGGAGCTGTTTTTT. Its protein is CASSPQTIINTGELFF.

Comments on this clone: In the same sample, other DNA sequences code for this CDR3. V gene TRBV9 combines with J gene TRBJ2-5, with D possibly matching TRBD2 (5 bases). The CDR3 is 13 amino acids. Germline V gene lookup returns CDR1 SGDLS and CDR2 YYNGEE. The V end was cut by 4 bases, the J end by 5 bases, with 12 bases between. The CDR3 protein is CASSLSRGETQYF. The DNA of the CDR3 is TGTGCCAGCAGCCTGAGCCGAGGGGAGACCCAGTACTTC.

V gene TRBV11-2 combines with J gene TRBJ2-5, with 8 nucleotides matching TRBD1. Germline loops: CDR1 SGHAT, CDR2 FQNNGV. The junction had 17 bases not matched to a gene; V was cut back by 4 bases and J by 7 bases. This CDR3 is built from 17 residues. CDR3 nucleotide sequence: TGTGCCAGCAGCTATTACTCTGGACAGGGTTTCTCTGTGACCCAGTACTTC. This codes for CASSYYSGQGFSVTQYF.

The chain combines TRBV28 with TRBJ2-3; 7 bases fit TRBD2. After removal of 5 bases from V and 0 bases from J, the junction contained 5 bases not matched to a gene. The CDR3 consists of 15 residues. Germline V gene data show CDR1 as MDHEN and CDR2 as SYDVKM. The CDR3 spells CASSRRGVSTDTQYF. The CDR3 nucleotides read TGTGCCAGCAGTCGTCGGGGGGTAAGCACAGATACGCAGTATTTT. The variable domain in full, completed from reference TRBV28 and TRBJ2-3, reads DVKVTQSSRYLVKRTGEKVFLECVQDMDHENMFWYRQDPGLGLRLIYFSYDVKMKEKGDIPEGYSVSREKKERFSLILESASTNQTSMYLCASSRRGVSTDTQYFGPGTRLTVL.

V gene TRBV6-4 combines with J gene TRBJ1-6, with a tentative D call TRBD1 (5 bases). Germline V gene sequence: CDR1 MRHNA, CDR2 SNTAGT. The CDR3 has 14 residues. Trimming stripped 1 base from V and 6 bases from J, with 7 bases between. In nucleotides, the CDR3 is TGTGCCAGCAGTGACTGGGGGAGTAATTCACCCCTCCACTTT. Translated: CASSDWGSNSPLHF.

The chain employs TRBV2 and TRBJ2-3; the match to TRBD1 covers 7 bases. CDR1 and CDR2 (germline): SNHLY, FYNNEI. V lost 10 bases, J lost 0 bases, and 10 bases stayed unmatched. The CDR3 has 15 amino acids. The CDR3 DNA follows: TGTGCCACTTCGGTGGGACAGCCTAGCACAGATACGCAGTATTTT. Its protein product is CATSVGQPSTDTQYF.

The chain uses TRBV5-1 and TRBJ1-6, with 7 nucleotides matching TRBD1. The CDR3 has 14 residues. CDR1 and CDR2 (germline): SGHRS, YFSETQ. V lost 3 bases, J lost 7 bases, and 4 bases stayed unmatched. The CDR3 sequence: CASSSGTENSPLHF. For the CDR3, the DNA is TGCGCCAGCAGCTCCGGGACAGAGAATTCACCCCTCCACTTT.

The V and J genes are TRBV15 and TRBJ1-4; TRBD1 might be the D (5 bases). Germline V gives CDR1 LNHNV, CDR2 YYDKDF (reference sequence). This CDR3 comprises 16 residues. Between the trimmed V and J ends, which lost 5 bases and 3 bases, there was a span of 16 bases. CDR3 DNA: TGTGCCACCAGCGCAGACAGTGGGGGGGCTAATGAAAAACTGTTTTTT. It translates to CATSADSGGANEKLFF.

The chain links TRBV2 to TRBJ2-1; 7 nucleotides agree with TRBD1. In germline, CDR1 is SNHLY, CDR2 FYNNEI. CDR3 length equals 14 residues. V dropped 5 bases and J dropped 4; count of bases not matched to a gene: 5. The CDR3 here is CASSPGTVYNEQFF. CDR3 nucleotide sequence: TGTGCCAGCAGTCCCGGGACAGTATACAATGAGCAGTTCTTC.

There are a few counts of this clone. V and J are TRBV3-1 (or the pseudogene TRBV3-2) and TRBJ1-2; possibly TRBD1 for D (5 bases). CDR1 is LGHDT and CDR2 is YNNKEL in the germline V gene (reference sequence). V was cut by 4 bases and J by 7 bases, with 10 bases left in between. This CDR3 is 12 amino acids long. The CDR3 DNA follows: TGTGCCAGCAGCCTTGGGGGTCGTGGCTACACCTTC. Translated, it gives CASSLGGRGYTF.

This chain uses TRBV19 with TRBJ1-2; D unclear. V lost 1 base to trimming and J lost 1 base, with 7 bases between them. Germline CDR1 reads LNHDA; CDR2 reads SQIVND (reference sequence). This CDR3 region has 14 residues. The CDR3 DNA sequence: TGTGCCAGTAGTATAGGCACAGATAACTATGGCTACACCTTC. Its protein product is CASSIGTDNYGYTF.

The chain employs TRBV4-3 and TRBJ1-2; D uncertain. V was trimmed by 1 base and J by 8 bases, leaving 14 bases between them. Germline-derived CDR1 and CDR2 are LGHNA and YSLEER. The CDR3 covers 14 residues. CDR3 amino acids: CASSQGVPSGGYTF. In nucleotides, the CDR3 is TGCGCCAGCAGCCAAGGGGTGCCCTCCGGGGGCTACACCTTC.

V and J are TRBV6-6 and TRBJ1-3; the D is unclear. From germline, CDR1 is MNHNY and CDR2 SVGAGI (reference sequence). The CDR3 totals 15 residues. V was trimmed by 0 bases and J by 0 bases, leaving 6 bases between them. The CDR3 loop reads CASSYSWDSGNTIYF. The CDR3, as DNA: TGTGCCAGCAGTTACTCGTGGGACTCTGGAAACACCATATATTTT.

This clone has a handful of counts. The chain joins TRBV6-6 to TRBJ2-7; the D call may be TRBD1 or TRBD2 (5 bases each). Trimming removed 10 bases at V and 4 bases at J, with 17 bases between. There are 13 residues in the CDR3. CDR1 and CDR2 from the germline V gene are MNHNY and SVGAGI (reference sequence). CDR3 sequence: CATSGTATYEQYF. The CDR3 bases are TGTGCCACCTCCGGGACCGCAACGTACGAGCAGTACTTC.

J is TRBJ1-1 and V is TRBV15; D perhaps matches TRBD1 (6 bases). This CDR3 region has 14 residues. Germline values: CDR1 LNHNV, CDR2 YYDKDF (reference sequence). V lost 0 bases to trimming and J lost 8 bases, with 13 bases between them. In DNA, the CDR3 is TGTGCCACCAGCAGAGATTTGGGGGCCGAAGAAGCTTTCTTT. This encodes CATSRDLGAEEAFF.